This TCR beta chain is drawn from a study of graft-versus-host responses after intestinal transplantation. Study context: Each recipient received a multivisceral, liver-intestinal, or isolated intestinal graft. Anti-thymocyte globulin was used for induction in all recipients, who then took tacrolimus and steroids for approximately three years. Points from the study as a whole: GvH clones appeared in recipient marrow, some first in ileum or blood.

Only in-frame clones appear in the TCRdb table, and some are missing; sequencing was by immunoSEQ multiplex PCR. The sample has 50,000 or so clones; approximately 89% are singletons. A word on this clone: Its antigen is unidentified.

The V gene's germline CDR1 is SGDLS and CDR2 YYNGEE. The CDR3 covers 17 residues. J lost 0 bases, V lost 0 bases, and 4 bases had no gene match. This TCR was recovered from a human patient who received an intestinal transplant, so some T cells may come from the graft donor. The chain joins TRBV9 to TRBJ2-2; 8 bases are shared with TRBD2. The sample was PBMCs, taken roughly 120 days after intestinal transplantation. DNA of the CDR3: TGTGCCAGCAGCGTAGACCAGACTAGCGCGAACACCGGGGAGCTGTTTTTT. It is translated as CASSVDQTSANTGELFF.